The rows below give T cell receptor beta chains drawn from one sample of a study of blood T cell repertoires in COVID-19. Clones were sequenced by immunoSEQ multiplex PCR, and TCRdb holds only the in-frame ones, with some missing. The data hold 160,000 or so clones, with 81% observed a single time. The sequenced material came from peripheral blood. The receptors derive from a human donor in a cohort sampled during active COVID-19. Both conserved end residues are part of each CDR3. Each record gives: CDR3 protein, J gene, V gene, CDR3 length.

cdr3_aa: CASSQAAEDYGYTF; j_call: TRBJ1-2; v_call: TRBV4-3; cdr3_length: 14
cdr3_aa: CASSAITGGRTEAFF; j_call: TRBJ1-1; v_call: TRBV6-5; cdr3_length: 15
cdr3_aa: CASSLRDSLGYTEAFF; j_call: TRBJ1-1; v_call: TRBV5-1; cdr3_length: 16
cdr3_aa: CASSENSEAFF; j_call: TRBJ1-1; v_call: TRBV6-1; cdr3_length: 11
cdr3_aa: CASSYEQGASRGNTEAFF; j_call: TRBJ1-1; v_call: TRBV6-2/TRBV6-3; cdr3_length: 18
cdr3_aa: CASSLTGVGTDTQYF; j_call: TRBJ2-3; v_call: TRBV5-1; cdr3_length: 15
cdr3_aa: CASSLALLGGSYNEQFF; j_call: TRBJ2-1; v_call: TRBV7-2; cdr3_length: 17
cdr3_aa: CSASTSGLYNEQFF; j_call: TRBJ2-1; v_call: TRBV20-1; cdr3_length: 14
cdr3_aa: CASSDRGYGYTF; j_call: TRBJ1-2; v_call: TRBV9; cdr3_length: 12
cdr3_aa: CSVTRLDEQFF; j_call: TRBJ2-1; v_call: TRBV29-1; cdr3_length: 11
cdr3_aa: CSARHKQELFF; j_call: TRBJ1-4; v_call: TRBV20-1; cdr3_length: 11
cdr3_aa: CASSPRGSIMQGYTF; j_call: TRBJ1-2; v_call: TRBV3-1/TRBV3-2; cdr3_length: 15
cdr3_aa: CASSNRGNQPQHF; j_call: TRBJ1-5; v_call: TRBV13; cdr3_length: 13
cdr3_aa: CASSPRSADSSYNSPLHF; j_call: TRBJ1-6; v_call: TRBV18; cdr3_length: 18
cdr3_aa: CAWSGGRDEKLFF; j_call: TRBJ1-4; v_call: TRBV30; cdr3_length: 13
cdr3_aa: CAWSEGTGHFADTQYF; j_call: TRBJ2-3; v_call: TRBV30; cdr3_length: 16
cdr3_aa: CAWSGQSNQPQHF; j_call: TRBJ1-5; v_call: TRBV30; cdr3_length: 13
cdr3_aa: CASRDGTLNTEAFF; j_call: TRBJ1-1; v_call: TRBV7-6; cdr3_length: 14
cdr3_aa: CATSPGTNTEAFF; j_call: TRBJ1-1; v_call: TRBV15; cdr3_length: 13
cdr3_aa: CASSEEKSRRLEGPHF; j_call: TRBJ1-6; v_call: TRBV2; cdr3_length: 16
cdr3_aa: CASSQVAPPSEQFF; j_call: TRBJ2-1; v_call: TRBV4-1; cdr3_length: 14
cdr3_aa: CASRRNYEQYF; j_call: TRBJ2-7; v_call: TRBV6-5; cdr3_length: 11
cdr3_aa: CASSSGTGDGGLFF; j_call: TRBJ1-4; v_call: TRBV28; cdr3_length: 14
cdr3_aa: CASSPTASYEQYF; j_call: TRBJ2-7; v_call: TRBV14; cdr3_length: 13
cdr3_aa: CASSTAGRKNTGELFF; j_call: TRBJ2-2; v_call: TRBV5-1; cdr3_length: 16
cdr3_aa: CASSQAPNQPQHF; j_call: TRBJ1-5; v_call: TRBV3-1/TRBV3-2; cdr3_length: 13
cdr3_aa: CASSLGGAGYNEQFF; j_call: TRBJ2-1; v_call: TRBV6-2/TRBV6-3; cdr3_length: 15
cdr3_aa: CASSQDSYEQYF; j_call: TRBJ2-7; v_call: TRBV21-1; cdr3_length: 12
cdr3_aa: CAWKGTNYNEQFF; j_call: TRBJ2-1; v_call: TRBV30; cdr3_length: 13
cdr3_aa: CASSVDGGQETQYF; j_call: TRBJ2-5; v_call: TRBV9; cdr3_length: 14
cdr3_aa: CASNSADRVGYEQYF; j_call: TRBJ2-7; v_call: TRBV28; cdr3_length: 15
cdr3_aa: CASSYSRDSYEQYF; j_call: TRBJ2-7; v_call: TRBV6-5; cdr3_length: 14
cdr3_aa: CAWRAQGAGNTIYF; j_call: TRBJ1-3; v_call: TRBV30; cdr3_length: 14
cdr3_aa: CASSLTNDGENTEAFF; j_call: TRBJ1-1; v_call: TRBV7-6; cdr3_length: 16
cdr3_aa: CASSRGLLEVEQYF; j_call: TRBJ2-7; v_call: TRBV18; cdr3_length: 14
cdr3_aa: CASSQQGDEQYF; j_call: TRBJ2-7; v_call: TRBV7-9; cdr3_length: 12
cdr3_aa: CASSNPPGRAGNTIYF; j_call: TRBJ1-3; v_call: TRBV19; cdr3_length: 16
cdr3_aa: CASSGGLRTGGSGQPQHF; j_call: TRBJ1-5; v_call: TRBV2; cdr3_length: 18
cdr3_aa: CASSPQYEQYF; j_call: TRBJ2-7; v_call: TRBV7-9; cdr3_length: 11
cdr3_aa: CAISEDGELGYTF; j_call: TRBJ1-2; v_call: TRBV10-3; cdr3_length: 13
cdr3_aa: CASSLIRVPSTDTQYF; j_call: TRBJ2-3; v_call: TRBV28; cdr3_length: 16
cdr3_aa: CAWRIASDTQYF; j_call: TRBJ2-3; v_call: TRBV30; cdr3_length: 12
cdr3_aa: CASSPQGGSYEQYF; j_call: TRBJ2-7; v_call: TRBV6-5; cdr3_length: 14
cdr3_aa: CASRRTSVDNEQFF; j_call: TRBJ2-1; v_call: TRBV6-5; cdr3_length: 14
cdr3_aa: CASSLDLTGYTEAFF; j_call: TRBJ1-1; v_call: TRBV27; cdr3_length: 15
cdr3_aa: CASSSGTSGGGTDTQYF; j_call: TRBJ2-3; v_call: TRBV5-8; cdr3_length: 17
cdr3_aa: CASSVLTGRNGYTF; j_call: TRBJ1-2; v_call: TRBV19; cdr3_length: 14
cdr3_aa: CATSDLFRTGPDNIQYF; j_call: TRBJ2-4; v_call: TRBV24-1; cdr3_length: 17
cdr3_aa: CATSRVREGPPEQYF; j_call: TRBJ2-7; v_call: TRBV15; cdr3_length: 15